Listed here are 27 T cell receptor beta chains from one sample, sequenced in a study of Tregs in tolerant kidney transplant recipients. The protocol was immunoSEQ multiplex PCR, while the TCRdb copy is restricted to in-frame clones and leaves out a portion. Of 50,000 to 55,000 clones detected, around 93% appear once; the ten largest clones hold about 15%. Related graft donors supplied nonmyeloablative bone marrow transplants, and mixed chimerism was transient. The source material was CD8+ T cells from blood (PBMCs), sampled 24 months after the transplant. These receptors were taken from a human patient who received a combined kidney and bone marrow transplant. The graft donor may be the source of some T cells.

This clone was seen only a few times. V and J are TRBV30 and TRBJ2-3; 7 bases map to TRBD1. CDR1 and CDR2 (germline): GTSNPN, SVGIG (reference sequence). Germline trimming cut 5 bases from V and 3 bases from J; bases unmatched to any gene: 8. This CDR3 comprises 14 residues. CDR3 bases: TGTGCCTGGGACGACAGGGTCGTGACAGATACGCAGTATTTT. It is translated as CAWDDRVVTDTQYF.

J is TRBJ2-2 and V is TRBV7-6, with 7 bases identical to TRBD1. With V trimmed by 5 bases and J by 5 bases, 5 bases remained unmatched. Germline CDR1 SGHVS, CDR2 FNYEAQ. The CDR3 length is 14 residues. The CDR3 loop is CASSHRDRTGELFF. DNA for the CDR3: TGTGCCAGCAGCCACAGGGACAGAACCGGGGAGCTGTTTTTT.

This clone came up once. V gene TRBV28 combines with J gene TRBJ2-7, with TRBD1 matching over 8 bases. Germline V gene data show CDR1 as MDHEN and CDR2 as SYDVKM. Germline trimming cut 4 bases from V and 4 bases from J; bases unmatched to any gene: 6. This CDR3 region has 14 residues. The CDR3 loop reads CASSSRGLAYEQYF. CDR3 sequence (DNA): TGTGCCAGCAGTTCCAGGGGGCTGGCATACGAGCAGTACTTC. Based on the CDR3 plus reference TRBV28 and TRBJ2-7, the full variable domain is DVKVTQSSRYLVKRTGEKVFLECVQDMDHENMFWYRQDPGLGLRLIYFSYDVKMKEKGDIPEGYSVSREKKERFSLILESASTNQTSMYLCASSSRGLAYEQYFGPGTRLTVT.

The CDR3 nucleotides are TGTGCCAGCAGTGAACCGGGACAGGGCTATGGCTACACCTTC. The encoded protein is CASSEPGQGYGYTF. This chain connects TRBV28 to TRBJ1-2, with 9 bases aligning to TRBD1. Germline V lookup: CDR1 MDHEN, CDR2 SYDVKM. Unmatched junction bases numbered 5, after V lost 5 bases and J lost 4 bases. CDR3 length equals 14 residues.

The chain combines TRBV27 with TRBJ2-1, with D possibly matching TRBD2 (5 bases). In germline, CDR1 is MNHEY, CDR2 SMNVEV (reference sequence). Trimming left V 7 bases short and J 2 bases short, with 15 bases between. The length of the CDR3 is 15 residues. In nucleotides, the CDR3 is TGTGCCAGCACCCCACGGGGTAGTACCTACAATGAGCAGTTCTTC. Translating it yields CASTPRGSTYNEQFF.

This sequence joins TRBV29-1 and TRBJ2-5; tentatively, D is TRBD1 (7 bases). The tail of the sequence fits TRBJ2-7 better, so the J call may be wrong. Germline CDR1 is SQVTM and CDR2 is ANQGSEA. This CDR3 contains 15 residues. The CDR3 here is CSVEWRQGLDYEQYF. Here the CDR3 DNA reads TGCAGCGTTGAATGGAGACAGGGACTCGACTACGAGCAGTACTTC.

V gene TRBV19 combines with J gene TRBJ2-2, with TRBD1 matching 10 bases. The CDR3 length is 15 residues. The germline gives CDR1 LNHDA, CDR2 SQIVND (reference sequence). J lost 4 bases, V lost 7 bases, and 6 bases had no gene match. For the CDR3, the DNA is TGTGCCAGTAAATTCGGGACAGGGGCCACCGGGGAGCTGTTTTTT. Translating it yields CASKFGTGATGELFF.

This sequence joins TRBV15 and TRBJ1-5; TRBD1 is a possible D gene (5 bases). The CDR3 runs 19 residues. Germline CDR1 is LNHNV and CDR2 is YYDKDF (reference sequence). V was clipped by 0 bases and J by 0 bases, with 18 bases between them. CDR3 region: CATSRDFVRGLDSNQPQHF. In nucleotides, the CDR3 is TGTGCCACCAGCAGAGATTTTGTAAGGGGCTTGGATAGCAATCAGCCCCAGCATTTT.

The chain employs TRBV30 and TRBJ1-1; D unresolved. The CDR3 is 12 amino acids. Trimming pared 5 bases from V and 2 bases from J, leaving 9 bases between. Germline CDR1 GTSNPN, CDR2 SVGIG (reference sequence). CDR3 DNA: TGTGCCTGGGAGACATTAAACACTGAAGCTTTCTTT. The encoded protein is CAWETLNTEAFF.

This clone was detected only a few times. The rearrangement links TRBV7-2 to TRBJ2-1, with 9 positions matching TRBD1. Germline V lookup: CDR1 SGHTA, CDR2 FQGNSA. This CDR3 spans 15 amino acids. V lost 5 bases, J lost 6 bases, and 8 bases stayed unmatched. CDR3 nucleotide sequence: TGTGCCAGCAGCCCGAGGACAGGGGTGGGCAATGAGCAGTTCTTC. Its translation is CASSPRTGVGNEQFF.

J is TRBJ2-6 and V is TRBV19; D is perhaps TRBD2 (5 bases). Germline V lookup: CDR1 LNHDA, CDR2 SQIVND (reference sequence). CDR3 length: 19 residues. V lost 8 bases and J lost 2, with 25 bases in between. The CDR3 reads CASRGEGNEKATGANVLTF. The CDR3 DNA reads TGTGCCAGTCGAGGCGAGGGAAACGAAAAAGCTACTGGGGCCAACGTCCTGACTTTC.

The J gene is TRBJ1-2, the V gene TRBV6-6; tentatively, D is TRBD1 (5 bases). The ends were cut back, 4 bases at V and 2 bases at J, with 11 bases in the middle. This CDR3 region has 14 residues. CDR1 MNHNY and CDR2 SVGAGI come from the germline V gene (reference sequence). The CDR3 DNA reads as TGTGCCAGCAGTTTCACAGGTATCAACTATGGCTACACCTTC. This encodes CASSFTGINYGYTF.

The chain combines TRBV7-9 with TRBJ1-2; the match to TRBD1 covers 8 bases. This CDR3 contains 16 residues. Germline V CDR1 and CDR2: SEHNR, FQNEAQ (reference sequence). After removal of 4 bases from V and 4 bases from J, the junction contained 11 bases not matched to a gene. CDR3 bases: TGTGCCAGCAGCTCTTACAGGGGGGAGAGGCTCTATGGCTACACCTTC. This codes for CASSSYRGERLYGYTF.

The chain couples TRBV13 to TRBJ1-1, with a possible D match to TRBD1 (6 bases). This CDR3 region has 15 residues. The germline gives CDR1 PRHDT, CDR2 FYEKMQ (reference sequence). V lost 1 base and J lost 4, with 13 bases in between. The CDR3 nucleotides read TGTGCCAGCAGCTTAGAAGGGGGACGACGCACTGAAGCTTTCTTT. This codes for CASSLEGGRRTEAFF. The full variable domain, with the rest looked up from reference TRBV13 and TRBJ1-1, is AAGVIQSPRHLIKEKRETATLKCYPIPRHDTVYWYQQGPGQDPQFLISFYEKMQSDKGSIPDRFSAQQFSDYHSELNMSSLELGDSALYFCASSLEGGRRTEAFFGQGTRLTVV.

The chain joins TRBV5-4 to TRBJ2-7; 11 nucleotides line up with TRBD2. J was trimmed by 2 bases and V by 3 bases; bases with no gene match: 7. The CDR3 length is 16 residues. Germline assignment: CDR1 SGHNT and CDR2 YYREEE (reference sequence). Here the CDR3 DNA reads TGTGCCAGCAGCTATCTTACTAGCGGGGGTACCTACGAGCAGTACTTC. Translation: CASSYLTSGGTYEQYF. Complete variable domain (other parts from reference TRBV5-4 and TRBJ2-7): ETGVTQSPTHLIKTRGQQVTLRCSSQSGHNTVSWYQQALGQGPQFIFQYYREEENGRGNFPPRFSGLQFPNYSSELNVNALELDDSALYLCASSYLTSGGTYEQYFGPGTRLTVT.

CDR3 amino acids: CASSYGLAHANEQFF. The CDR3 DNA sequence: TGTGCCAGCAGCTACGGGCTAGCGCACGCTAATGAGCAGTTCTTC. This sequence joins TRBV5-6 and TRBJ2-1; weak D call: TRBD2 (6 bases). V lost 3 bases, J lost 7 bases, and 17 bases lay in between. CDR1 is SGHDT and CDR2 is YYEEEE in the germline V gene. This CDR3 region has 15 residues.

This chain links TRBV29-1 with TRBJ2-4, with 10 bases matching TRBD1. The CDR3 runs 12 residues. V gave up 6 bases and J gave up 7 bases; unmatched junction bases: 3. The germline V gene encodes CDR1 SQVTM and CDR2 ANQGSEA. CDR3 loop: CSVGTGENIQYF. CDR3 bases: TGCAGCGTCGGGACAGGGGAGAACATTCAGTACTTC.

This chain uses TRBV5-4 with TRBJ2-3, with 8 bases fitting TRBD1. With V trimmed by 0 bases and J by 4 bases, 4 bases remained unmatched. Germline V CDR1 and CDR2: SGHNT, YYREEE (reference sequence). This CDR3 spans 15 amino acids. In nucleotides, the CDR3 is TGTGCCAGCAGCTTGGAGCGGACAGGGCCAGATACGCAGTATTTT. As protein: CASSLERTGPDTQYF.

The V call is TRBV25-1, the J call TRBJ2-7; possible D gene TRBD2, 6 bases. V lost 3 bases and J 2 bases, leaving 11 bases between the germline ends. Per germline, CDR1 MGHDK and CDR2 SYGVNS. The CDR3 has 14 amino acids. The CDR3 sequence is CASSESLAPYEQYF. The CDR3 nucleotides read TGTGCCAGCAGTGAGTCACTAGCTCCCTACGAGCAGTACTTC.

The chain carries TRBV9 and TRBJ2-3; 14 bases agree with TRBD2. V shed 4 bases, J shed 4 bases, and the junction held 5 bases outside the gene matches. Germline assignment: CDR1 SGDLS and CDR2 YYNGEE. The CDR3 is made up of 16 amino acids. The CDR3 DNA reads as TGTGCCAGCAGCCCCCGACTAGCGGGAGGGCCAGATACGCAGTATTTT. It yields the protein CASSPRLAGGPDTQYF.

This sequence joins TRBV5-1 and TRBJ2-7, with D possibly TRBD2 on 5 matching bases. Per the germline V gene, CDR1 is SGHRS and CDR2 is YFSETQ. V was shortened by 1 base and J by 7 bases, with 12 bases between the two germline ends. This CDR3 contains 13 residues. The CDR3, as DNA: TGCGCCAGCAGCTTGAATCCACGGGGAGAGCAGTACTTC. This encodes CASSLNPRGEQYF. The full variable domain, completed using reference TRBV5-1 and TRBJ2-7, is KAGVTQTPRYLIKTRGQQVTLSCSPISGHRSVSWYQQTPGQGLQFLFEYFSETQRNKGNFPGRFSGRQFSNSRSEMNVSTLELGDSALYLCASSLNPRGEQYFGPGTRLTVT.

This clone was seen more than once but under ten times. The rearrangement links TRBV7-3 to TRBJ2-1; 10 bases map to TRBD2. Germline assignment: CDR1 SGHTA and CDR2 FQGTGA. V shed 4 bases, J shed 3 bases, and the junction held 3 bases outside the gene matches. This CDR3 has 15 residues. This CDR3 is CASSWTSGVYNEQFF. The CDR3 nucleotides are TGTGCCAGCAGCTGGACTAGCGGAGTCTACAATGAGCAGTTCTTC.

This clone was seen a few times. The chain couples TRBV5-4 to TRBJ1-2, with D possibly being TRBD1 (5 bases). This CDR3 has 12 amino acids. Germline V gene data show CDR1 as SGHNT and CDR2 as YYREEE (reference sequence). V lost 6 bases and J lost 5, with 11 bases in between. CDR3 DNA: TGTGCCAGCAAGGCCCGGGGGTATGGCTACACCTTC. Translation gives CASKARGYGYTF.

This chain joins TRBV7-2 and TRBJ2-7; 10 nucleotides align to TRBD2. CDR3 size: 15 residues. Germline loops: CDR1 SGHTA, CDR2 FQGNSA. Unmatched junction bases numbered 5, after V lost 1 base and J lost 5 bases. The CDR3 here is CASSLEASGSDEQYF. The DNA for the CDR3 is TGTGCCAGCAGCTTAGAAGCTAGCGGGAGTGACGAGCAGTACTTC.

As to this clone: Given a far larger clone just one base away, this is likely a sequencing read error. Other DNA sequences within the sample encode an identical CDR3. The V gene is TRBV4-1, the J gene TRBJ2-3; 8 bases are shared with TRBD2. This CDR3 spans 15 amino acids. Germline V CDR1 and CDR2: MGHRA, YSYEKL. The V gene end was trimmed by 4 bases and the J gene end by 1 base; junction bases not matched to a gene: 4. The DNA of the CDR3 is TGCGCCAGCAGCCGCCTAGCGGGTGGCACAGATACGCAGTATTTT. Residues: CASSRLAGGTDTQYF.

V gene TRBV9 combines with J gene TRBJ2-5; D perhaps matches TRBD1 (6 bases). CDR1 and CDR2 from the germline V gene are SGDLS and YYNGEE. The CDR3 extends over 14 amino acids. The germline V and J ends were trimmed by 4 bases and 4 bases, with 14 bases remaining between them. The CDR3 DNA sequence: TGTGCCAGCAGCCTCGGGACATACGTAGAGACCCAGTACTTC. Amino acid sequence: CASSLGTYVETQYF.

CDR3: CASSRPSRGGVSMRETQYF. The CDR3 DNA sequence: TGTGCCAGCAGCAGACCTAGTAGGGGGGGGGTCTCTATGCGAGAGACCCAGTACTTC. The V and J genes are TRBV11-2 and TRBJ2-5; D is perhaps TRBD2 (7 bases). The CDR3 is 19 residues long. Germline V gene lookup returns CDR1 SGHAT and CDR2 FQNNGV. V lost 5 bases to trimming and J lost 4 bases, with 29 bases between them.